This is a list of T cell receptor beta chains from one sample in a study of T cells in Graves' hyperthyroidism and ophthalmopathy. TCRdb processed the multiplex PCR reads anew with MiXCR; each CDR3 protein has one entry. The sample has approximately 740,000 distinct CDR3 sequences, 12% to 15% seen once. The sample was blood. All receptors derive from a woman between 18 and 30 years old with Graves' hyperthyroidism. The CDR3 runs from the conserved cysteine through the conserved F or W. The order of the fields is J gene, clone size, V gene, D gene, CDR3 protein, CDR3 DNA. D genes are given only for firm matches. Clone size is given for some rows only: seen once, a few or many times, or a class if the clone is expanded.

j_call: TRBJ1-1
clone_size: many
v_call: TRBV11-3
d_call: .
cdr3_aa: CASSAGIETEAFF
cdr3_nt: TGTGCCAGCAGCGCCGGGATTGAGACTGAAGCTTTCTTT

j_call: TRBJ1-5
clone_size: .
v_call: TRBV20-1
d_call: .
cdr3_aa: CSALPSSGGPMNQPQHF
cdr3_nt: TGCAGTGCCCTACCGAGTTCTGGGGGGCCGATGAATCAGCCCCAGCATTTT

j_call: TRBJ2-3
clone_size: .
v_call: TRBV28
d_call: TRBD2
cdr3_aa: CASSLLSGGSTDTQYF
cdr3_nt: TGTGCCAGCAGCTTACTTAGCGGGGGGAGCACAGATACGCAGTATTTT

j_call: TRBJ2-1
clone_size: .
v_call: TRBV30
d_call: TRBD2
cdr3_aa: CASPGTSGIGNEQFF
cdr3_nt: TGTGCCTCTCCCGGGACTAGCGGGATAGGCAATGAGCAGTTCTTC

j_call: TRBJ2-7
clone_size: .
v_call: TRBV6-1
d_call: .
cdr3_aa: CASSESSPRSYEQYF
cdr3_nt: TGTGCCAGCAGTGAATCGAGCCCCAGGTCCTACGAGCAGTACTTC

j_call: TRBJ1-1
clone_size: .
v_call: TRBV19
d_call: .
cdr3_aa: CASSIPARSRGAFF
cdr3_nt: TGTGCCAGTAGTATTCCTGCGCGTTCCCGTGGGGCTTTCTTT

j_call: TRBJ1-2
clone_size: many
v_call: TRBV27
d_call: .
cdr3_aa: CASSLTGAWENGYTF
cdr3_nt: TGTGCCAGCAGTCTCACCGGGGCCTGGGAGAATGGCTACACCTTC

j_call: TRBJ2-5
clone_size: .
v_call: TRBV18
d_call: TRBD2
cdr3_aa: CASSPPTGGIEYF
cdr3_nt: TGTGCCAGCTCACCACCGACGGGGGGTATAGAGTACTTC

j_call: TRBJ1-3
clone_size: few
v_call: TRBV4-1
d_call: .
cdr3_aa: CASSQVANSGNTIYF
cdr3_nt: TGCGCCAGCAGCCAAGTGGCCAACTCTGGAAACACCATATATTTT

j_call: TRBJ1-2
clone_size: many
v_call: TRBV12-5
d_call: .
cdr3_aa: CASGARDTNGYTF
cdr3_nt: TGTGCTAGTGGTGCCCGGGACACGAATGGCTACACCTTC

j_call: TRBJ1-2
clone_size: .
v_call: TRBV19
d_call: .
cdr3_aa: CASSMSGLYGYTF
cdr3_nt: TGTGCCAGTAGTATGTCGGGACTCTATGGCTACACCTTC

j_call: TRBJ2-3
clone_size: .
v_call: TRBV20-1
d_call: TRBD2
cdr3_aa: CSALLLAGGSDTQYF
cdr3_nt: TGCAGTGCTCTCCTACTAGCGGGAGGGTCAGATACGCAGTATTTT

j_call: TRBJ2-3
clone_size: many
v_call: TRBV28
d_call: .
cdr3_aa: CASSADSSDTQYF
cdr3_nt: TGTGCCAGCAGCGCGGACTCTTCAGATACGCAGTATTTT

j_call: TRBJ1-1
clone_size: .
v_call: TRBV18
d_call: .
cdr3_aa: CASSPTRGRTEAFF
cdr3_nt: TGTGCCAGCTCACCAACCAGGGGACGGACTGAAGCTTTCTTT

j_call: TRBJ2-3
clone_size: .
v_call: TRBV19
d_call: .
cdr3_aa: CASSILRGPASSTDTQYF
cdr3_nt: TGTGCCAGTAGTATACTGCGGGGCCCAGCATCTAGCACAGATACGCAGTATTTT

j_call: TRBJ2-2
clone_size: many
v_call: TRBV3-1
d_call: .
cdr3_aa: CASSQVGIYGVGEELFF
cdr3_nt: TGTGCCAGCAGCCAAGTGGGGATCTACGGCGTAGGGGAGGAGCTGTTTTTT

j_call: TRBJ2-7
clone_size: .
v_call: TRBV7-4
d_call: TRBD2
cdr3_aa: CASSHSEGTSGYEQYF
cdr3_nt: TGTGCCAGCAGCCACTCCGAAGGGACTAGCGGGTACGAGCAGTACTTC

j_call: TRBJ1-2
clone_size: many
v_call: TRBV2
d_call: .
cdr3_aa: CASRYRAENYGYTF
cdr3_nt: TGTGCCAGCCGGTACAGGGCAGAGAACTATGGCTACACCTTC

j_call: TRBJ2-1
clone_size: many
v_call: TRBV12-3/TRBV12-4
d_call: TRBD2
cdr3_aa: CASSLTSASYNEQFF
cdr3_nt: TGTGCCAGCAGTTTGACTAGCGCTAGCTACAATGAGCAGTTCTTC

j_call: TRBJ1-1
clone_size: many
v_call: TRBV12-3/TRBV12-4
d_call: .
cdr3_aa: CASSPSWGVGTKNTEAFF
cdr3_nt: TGTGCCAGCAGTCCCTCTTGGGGGGTGGGGACTAAGAACACTGAAGCTTTCTTT

j_call: TRBJ1-3
clone_size: .
v_call: TRBV10-3
d_call: .
cdr3_aa: CAISRLPVGNSGNTIYF
cdr3_nt: TGTGCCATCAGCCGATTACCGGTTGGGAACTCTGGAAACACCATATATTTT

j_call: TRBJ1-4
clone_size: .
v_call: TRBV6-1
d_call: .
cdr3_aa: CASSLRQGRTEKLFF
cdr3_nt: TGTGCCAGCAGTCTACGTCAGGGTAGGACTGAAAAACTGTTTTTT

j_call: TRBJ2-2
clone_size: .
v_call: TRBV28
d_call: .
cdr3_aa: CASSPDRFGELFF
cdr3_nt: TGTGCCAGCAGCCCTGACCGGTTCGGGGAGCTGTTTTTT

j_call: TRBJ2-7
clone_size: many
v_call: TRBV15
d_call: TRBD1
cdr3_aa: CATSIGTGTYEQYF
cdr3_nt: TGTGCCACCAGCATTGGGACAGGGACCTACGAGCAGTACTTC

j_call: TRBJ2-1
clone_size: .
v_call: TRBV5-1
d_call: TRBD2
cdr3_aa: CASRFAGGAYNEQFF
cdr3_nt: TGCGCCAGCAGATTCGCGGGAGGCGCCTACAATGAGCAGTTCTTC

j_call: TRBJ2-7
clone_size: many
v_call: TRBV13
d_call: .
cdr3_aa: CASSLAVGGEQYF
cdr3_nt: TGTGCCAGCAGCTTAGCCGTCGGAGGCGAGCAGTACTTC

j_call: TRBJ2-7
clone_size: many
v_call: TRBV7-6
d_call: TRBD1
cdr3_aa: CASSRSQGANEQYF
cdr3_nt: TGTGCCAGCAGCCGAAGCCAGGGGGCCAACGAGCAGTACTTC

j_call: TRBJ2-1
clone_size: many
v_call: TRBV7-9
d_call: .
cdr3_aa: CASSRLEEQFF
cdr3_nt: TGTGCCAGCAGCCGACTAGAGGAGCAGTTCTTC

j_call: TRBJ1-1
clone_size: many
v_call: TRBV12-3/TRBV12-4
d_call: .
cdr3_aa: CASSNRQARAFF
cdr3_nt: TGTGCCAGCAGCAATCGACAGGCGCGGGCTTTCTTT

j_call: TRBJ2-3
clone_size: many
v_call: TRBV6-1
d_call: .
cdr3_aa: CASKRTTDTQYF
cdr3_nt: TGTGCCAGCAAGAGGACGACAGATACGCAGTATTTT

j_call: TRBJ2-1
clone_size: .
v_call: TRBV2
d_call: .
cdr3_aa: CASGGGISLTLYNEQFF
cdr3_nt: TGTGCCAGCGGGGGCGGGATCTCTTTAACCTTATACAATGAGCAGTTCTTC